These T cell receptor beta chains were read from a single sample in a study of blood T cells in healthy people across ages. TCRdb recomputed calls from the 5' RACE reads with MiXCR, one row per CDR3 protein. Of 790,000 or so distinct CDR3 sequences detected, 35% to 60% appear once; the ten largest clones hold 15% to 20%. Sequencing used blood. The receptor source for this set is a man older than 75 in good health. Each CDR3 is given with its conserved first and last residue. A D gene is named only where the DNA matches it firmly. Clone size is not always given. Where it is, it says once, few, many or a class for expanded clones.

J,V,size,D,DNA,CDR3
TRBJ1-5,TRBV12-3/TRBV12-4,few,.,TGTGCCAGCAGTTTAGGGCAGGGGATTAGTCAGCCCCAGCATTTT,CASSLGQGISQPQHF
TRBJ2-1,TRBV20-1,few,.,TGCAGTGCTAGTGGCAGGGACAATGAGCAGTTCTTC,CSASGRDNEQFF
TRBJ2-4,TRBV20-1,.,.,TGCAGTGCTAGTGTCTTGGGCAAAAACATTCAGTACTTC,CSASVLGKNIQYF
TRBJ2-7,TRBV4-3,few,TRBD1,TGCGCCAGCAGCCAAGTAGTCCACCGGGACAGAAACCCCGGCGAGCAGTACTTC,CASSQVVHRDRNPGEQYF
TRBJ1-2,TRBV28,few,.,TGTGCCAGCAGTGTGGACAGCGGCTTGGAGGGCTACACCTTC,CASSVDSGLEGYTF
TRBJ1-5,TRBV6-1,.,.,TGTGCCAGCAGTGAAGCGCTTCGGGGGATTCAGCCCCAGCATTTT,CASSEALRGIQPQHF
TRBJ1-2,TRBV28,.,TRBD1,TGTGCCAGCGCCCTGGGGACAGTTCGAACGTATGGCTACACCTTC,CASALGTVRTYGYTF
TRBJ2-5,TRBV7-9,.,TRBD2,TGTGCCAGCAGCTTAGCTCAGGGACTAGCTGGAGAGACCCAGTACTTC,CASSLAQGLAGETQYF
TRBJ2-7,TRBV10-3,.,TRBD1,TGTGCCATCAAACGGAGACAGGGGAACCCTGAGGACTCCTACGAGCAGTACTTC,CAIKRRQGNPEDSYEQYF
TRBJ2-1,TRBV4-2,.,.,TGTGCCAGCAGCCAAAAGACGGCTGGGGAGCAGTTCTTC,CASSQKTAGEQFF
TRBJ1-2,TRBV19,once,.,TGTGCCAGTAGTAGGGCGGGTTGGGATGAGTATGGCTACACCTTC,CASSRAGWDEYGYTF
TRBJ2-5,TRBV7-2,.,.,TGTGCCAGCAGCTTAGAATCCACAGCCTCGACCCAGTACTTC,CASSLESTASTQYF
TRBJ2-3,TRBV12-3/TRBV12-4,.,.,TGTGCCAGCACCCCCCTGGGGGATACGCAGTATTTT,CASTPLGDTQYF
TRBJ2-4,TRBV10-3,.,TRBD1,TGTGCCATCAGTGAAGGCGGGGACAGGGCGTACTTC,CAISEGGDRAYF
TRBJ2-5,TRBV9,many,.,TGTGCCAGCAGCACTGGGACAGCGGGGGAGACCCAGTACTTC,CASSTGTAGETQYF
TRBJ2-5,TRBV9,once,TRBD2,TGTGCCAGCAGCCCAGGGACTAGCAGGGGGCAAGAGACCCAGTACTTC,CASSPGTSRGQETQYF
TRBJ2-5,TRBV2,.,.,TGTGCCAGCAGCAGAGAGGCTAGCGTAGAGACCCAGTACTTC,CASSREASVETQYF
TRBJ1-1,TRBV5-1,.,.,TGCGCCAGCAGCTTGGAAACTCGGGGCGCGACCACTGAAGCTTTCTTT,CASSLETRGATTEAFF
TRBJ2-5,TRBV4-3,many,.,TGCGCCAGCAGCCAATCGTTAGCTAGCAAAAGGGCCGGCGAGACCCAGTACTTC,CASSQSLASKRAGETQYF
TRBJ1-2,TRBV20-1,.,TRBD1,TGCAGTGCTCCCCGGGACAGGGTAGTTATAGGTGGCTACACCTTC,CSAPRDRVVIGGYTF
TRBJ2-4,TRBV28,once,TRBD2,TGTGCCAGCAGTTCCCGGGGGACGCGGGAGCACATTCAGTACTTC,CASSSRGTREHIQYF
TRBJ1-1,TRBV12-3/TRBV12-4,.,TRBD1,TGTGCCAGCGGGCAGGGGGCCATGAACACTGAAGCTTTCTTT,CASGQGAMNTEAFF
TRBJ2-5,TRBV24-1,.,.,TGTGCCACCAGTGATTTGCGGTGGGGATCGGAGACCCAGTACTTC,CATSDLRWGSETQYF
TRBJ2-1,TRBV7-9,once,.,TGTGCCAGCGGGTTTGGGGCGAATGAGCAGTTCTTC,CASGFGANEQFF
TRBJ2-4,TRBV7-6,.,.,TGTGCCAGCAGCCGCAACTTGGTGGCTAGGGGGGACGACAAAAACATTCAGTACTTC,CASSRNLVARGDDKNIQYF
TRBJ2-5,TRBV29-1,.,TRBD2,TGCAGCGTTGATGGCGGGACTAGCGGGATGGAGGAGACCCAGTACTTC,CSVDGGTSGMEETQYF
TRBJ2-7,TRBV4-1,.,TRBD1,TGCGCCAGCAGCCAAGGGACAGGGGTGGTCTACGAGCAGTACTTC,CASSQGTGVVYEQYF
TRBJ2-5,TRBV20-1,.,TRBD2,TGCAGTGCTAGAGGACTAGCGGGGAGGCAAGAGACCCAGTACTTC,CSARGLAGRQETQYF
TRBJ2-5,TRBV3-1,.,.,TGTGCCAGCAGCCAAGACGAACTACAGACCCAGTACTTC,CASSQDELQTQYF
TRBJ2-7,TRBV4-2,many,TRBD2,TGTGCCAGCAGCCAGGGACTAGCGGAAAACTACGAGCAGTACTTC,CASSQGLAENYEQYF
TRBJ1-4,TRBV20-1,.,TRBD1,TGCAGTGCTCGCCGATCAGACAGGGCGTATGAAAAACTGTTTTTT,CSARRSDRAYEKLFF
TRBJ2-3,TRBV5-1,.,TRBD1,TGCGCCAGCAGCTTTCGACAGGGGGCAACAGATACGCAGTATTTT,CASSFRQGATDTQYF
TRBJ2-3,TRBV28,.,.,TGTGCCAGCAGTTTAGGTTCGTGGCGGGCAGATACGCAGTATTTT,CASSLGSWRADTQYF
TRBJ1-1,TRBV7-3,.,TRBD1,TGTGCCAGCAGCACGGACAGGCAAGGAACTGAAGCTTTCTTT,CASSTDRQGTEAFF
TRBJ2-5,TRBV5-1,.,.,TGCGCCAGCAGCTTGGAGGCAGAACAAGAGACCCAGTACTTC,CASSLEAEQETQYF
TRBJ2-2,TRBV29-1,.,.,TGCAGCGGAGGGGAGAACACCGGGGAGCTGTTTTTT,CSGGENTGELFF
TRBJ2-4,TRBV20-1,many,.,TGCTCAGTCGGGGGGCTCGAGGGGATAGTCAAAAACATTCAGTACTTC,CSVGGLEGIVKNIQYF
TRBJ2-1,TRBV4-3,.,TRBD2,TGCGCCAGCAGCCCCGCCATCCCGACTAGCGGGGTTGACAATGAGCAGTTCTTC,CASSPAIPTSGVDNEQFF
TRBJ1-4,TRBV10-3,few,.,TGTGCCATCGGAGGACAGTCTAATGAAAAACTGTTTTTT,CAIGGQSNEKLFF
TRBJ1-2,TRBV5-1,.,.,TGCGCCAGCAGCTTGGGGCCCCAGGGTTATGGCTACACCTTC,CASSLGPQGYGYTF
TRBJ2-5,TRBV9,.,.,TGTGCCAGCAGCTCCATTGGCGGGGTAGAGACCCAGTACTTC,CASSSIGGVETQYF
TRBJ2-7,TRBV15,.,.,TGTGCCACCAGCAGAGGCGGCTCGGGAGTTATGTACGAGCAGTACTTC,CATSRGGSGVMYEQYF
TRBJ1-1,TRBV4-1,few,.,TGCGCCAGCAGCCAAGACGGGAGGCACACTGAAGCTTTCTTT,CASSQDGRHTEAFF
TRBJ2-6,TRBV5-6,.,.,TGTGCCAGCAGCTGGGGAGTCTCTGGGGCCGACGTCCTGACTTTC,CASSWGVSGADVLTF
TRBJ2-1,TRBV11-1,.,TRBD2,TGTGCCAGCTCTGGGAGGGGCCAGCTCCGCGAGCAGTTCTTC,CASSGRGQLREQFF
TRBJ1-1,TRBV29-1,.,.,TGCAGAGTTGATGGGGGAATGAACACTGAAGCTTTCTTT,CRVDGGMNTEAFF
TRBJ2-7,TRBV12-3/TRBV12-4,.,TRBD1,TGTGCCAGCAGAACAGGGGACCCCTACGAGCAGTACTTC,CASRTGDPYEQYF
TRBJ2-3,TRBV7-2,.,.,TGTGCCAGCAGCCCTGACGGGAGTGTGGCAGATACGCAGTATTTT,CASSPDGSVADTQYF
TRBJ1-1,TRBV7-3,.,TRBD1,TGTGCCAGCAGCGCCGGGACAGGGCCTGAAGCTTTCTTT,CASSAGTGPEAFF
TRBJ2-2,TRBV5-1,.,.,TGCGCCAGCACCCCCCTTGGTCAGAACACCGGGGAGCTGTTTTTT,CASTPLGQNTGELFF
TRBJ2-7,TRBV12-3/TRBV12-4,.,.,TGTGCCAGCAGTCCTCTCCTGGGCTCCTACGAGCAGTACTTC,CASSPLLGSYEQYF
TRBJ2-7,TRBV25-1,.,TRBD1,TGTGCCAGCAGTGAATCCGGGACAGTTCTCTACGAGCAGTACTTC,CASSESGTVLYEQYF